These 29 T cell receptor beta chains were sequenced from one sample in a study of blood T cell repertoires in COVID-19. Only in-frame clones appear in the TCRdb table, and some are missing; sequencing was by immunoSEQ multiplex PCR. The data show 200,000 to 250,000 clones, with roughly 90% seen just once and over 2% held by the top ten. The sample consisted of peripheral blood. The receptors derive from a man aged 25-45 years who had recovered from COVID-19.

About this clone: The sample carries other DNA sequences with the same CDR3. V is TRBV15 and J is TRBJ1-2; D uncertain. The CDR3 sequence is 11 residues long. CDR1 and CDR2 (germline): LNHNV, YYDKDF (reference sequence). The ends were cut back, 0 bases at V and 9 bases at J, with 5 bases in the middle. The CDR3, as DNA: TGTGCCACCAGCAGAGACAGTCGCTACACCTTC. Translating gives CATSRDSRYTF.

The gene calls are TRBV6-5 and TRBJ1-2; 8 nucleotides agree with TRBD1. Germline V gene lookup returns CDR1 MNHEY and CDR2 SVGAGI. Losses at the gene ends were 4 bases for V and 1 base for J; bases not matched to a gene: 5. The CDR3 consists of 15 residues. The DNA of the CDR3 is TGTGCCAGCAGTTTCGCAGGGGGCCTTAACTATGGCTACACCTTC. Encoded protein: CASSFAGGLNYGYTF.

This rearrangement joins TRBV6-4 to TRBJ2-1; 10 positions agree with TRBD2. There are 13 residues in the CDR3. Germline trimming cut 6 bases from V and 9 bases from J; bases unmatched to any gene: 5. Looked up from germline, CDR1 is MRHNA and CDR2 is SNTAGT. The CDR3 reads CASRGSGGLEQFF. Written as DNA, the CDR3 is TGTGCCAGCAGGGGTAGCGGGGGGCTTGAGCAGTTCTTC.

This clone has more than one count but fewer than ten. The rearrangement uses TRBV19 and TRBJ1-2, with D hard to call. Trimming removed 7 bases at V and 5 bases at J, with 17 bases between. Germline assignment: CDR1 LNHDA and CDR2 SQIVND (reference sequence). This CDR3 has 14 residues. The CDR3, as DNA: TGTGCCAGTACCTCCGGGAGGAGTGTTTATGGCTACACCTTC. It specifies CASTSGRSVYGYTF. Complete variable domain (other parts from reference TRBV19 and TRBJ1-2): DGGITQSPKYLFRKEGQNVTLSCEQNLNHDAMYWYRQDPGQGLRLIYYSQIVNDFQKGDIAEGYSVSREKKESFPLTVTSAQKNPTAFYLCASTSGRSVYGYTFGSGTRLTVV.

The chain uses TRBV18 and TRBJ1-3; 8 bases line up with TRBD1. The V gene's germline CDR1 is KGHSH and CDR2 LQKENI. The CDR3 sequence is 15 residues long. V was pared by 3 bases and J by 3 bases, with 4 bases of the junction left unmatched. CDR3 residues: CASSPTDRGGNTIYF. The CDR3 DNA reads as TGTGCCAGCTCACCGACCGACAGGGGTGGAAACACCATATATTTT.

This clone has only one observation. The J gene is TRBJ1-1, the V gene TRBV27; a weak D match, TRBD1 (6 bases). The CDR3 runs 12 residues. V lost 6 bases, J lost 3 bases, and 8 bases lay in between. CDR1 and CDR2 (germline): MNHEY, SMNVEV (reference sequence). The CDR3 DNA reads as TGTGCCAGCAGAGGACAGTACACTGAAGCTTTCTTT. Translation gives CASRGQYTEAFF.

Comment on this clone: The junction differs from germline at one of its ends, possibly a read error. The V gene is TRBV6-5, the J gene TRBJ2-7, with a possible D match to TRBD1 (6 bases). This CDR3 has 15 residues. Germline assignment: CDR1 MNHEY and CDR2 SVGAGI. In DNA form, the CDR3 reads TGTGCCAGCAGTGACTCAGGGGACATCACCTACGAGCAGTACTTC. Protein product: CASSDSGDITYEQYF.

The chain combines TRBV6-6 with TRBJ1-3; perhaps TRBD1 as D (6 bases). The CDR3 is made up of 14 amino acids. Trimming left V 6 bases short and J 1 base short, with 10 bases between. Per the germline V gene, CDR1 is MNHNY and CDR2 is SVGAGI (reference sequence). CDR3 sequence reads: CASSHRVSGNTIYF. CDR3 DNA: TGTGCCAGCAGCCACAGGGTATCTGGAAACACCATATATTTT.

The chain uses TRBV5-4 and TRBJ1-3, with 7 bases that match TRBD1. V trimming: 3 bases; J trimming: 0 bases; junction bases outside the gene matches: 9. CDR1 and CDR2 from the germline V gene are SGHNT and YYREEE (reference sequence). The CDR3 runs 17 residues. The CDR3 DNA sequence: TGTGCCAGCAGCTATGGGGCGGGACAGATCTCTGGAAACACCATATATTTT. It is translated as CASSYGAGQISGNTIYF.

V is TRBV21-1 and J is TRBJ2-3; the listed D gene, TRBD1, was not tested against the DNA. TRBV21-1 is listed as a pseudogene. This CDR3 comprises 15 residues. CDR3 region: CASTSTGGGTDTQYF. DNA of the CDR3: TGTGCCAGCACTAGTACAGGGGGGGGCACAGATACGCAGTATTTT.

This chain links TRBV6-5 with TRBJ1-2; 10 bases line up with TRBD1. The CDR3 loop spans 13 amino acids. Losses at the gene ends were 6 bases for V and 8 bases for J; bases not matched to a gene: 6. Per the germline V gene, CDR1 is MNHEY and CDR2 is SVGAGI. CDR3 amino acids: CASRRTGGEGYTF. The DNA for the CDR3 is TGTGCCAGCAGAAGGACAGGGGGTGAGGGCTACACCTTC.

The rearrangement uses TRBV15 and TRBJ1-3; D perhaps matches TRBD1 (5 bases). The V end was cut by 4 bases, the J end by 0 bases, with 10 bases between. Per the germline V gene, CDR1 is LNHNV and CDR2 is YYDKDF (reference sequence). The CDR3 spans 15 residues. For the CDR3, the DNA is TGTGCCACCAGCATCCTAAGGGGCTCTGGAAACACCATATATTTT. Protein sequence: CATSILRGSGNTIYF.

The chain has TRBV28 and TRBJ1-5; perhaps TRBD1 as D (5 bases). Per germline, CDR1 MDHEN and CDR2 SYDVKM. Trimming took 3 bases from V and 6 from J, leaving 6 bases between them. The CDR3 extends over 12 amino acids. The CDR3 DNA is TGTGCCAGCAGTTTCGGGGGTCAGCCCCAGCATTTT. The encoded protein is CASSFGGQPQHF.

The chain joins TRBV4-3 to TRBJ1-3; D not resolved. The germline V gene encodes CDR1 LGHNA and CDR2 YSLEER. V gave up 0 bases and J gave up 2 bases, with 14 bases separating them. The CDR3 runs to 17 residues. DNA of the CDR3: TGCGCCAGCAGCCAAGAGACGGCGAGGGAGCCTGGAAACACCATATATTTT. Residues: CASSQETAREPGNTIYF.

The chain's CDR3 is CASNGGPTYEQYF. The CDR3 nucleotides read TGTGCCAGTAACGGGGGGCCTACCTACGAGCAGTACTTC. The genes are TRBV19 and TRBJ2-7, with a weak D call TRBD2 (7 bases). The V gene lost 7 bases and the J gene lost 2 bases, with 12 bases spanning the gap. Germline CDR1 and CDR2: LNHDA and SQIVND (reference sequence). The CDR3 is made up of 13 amino acids.

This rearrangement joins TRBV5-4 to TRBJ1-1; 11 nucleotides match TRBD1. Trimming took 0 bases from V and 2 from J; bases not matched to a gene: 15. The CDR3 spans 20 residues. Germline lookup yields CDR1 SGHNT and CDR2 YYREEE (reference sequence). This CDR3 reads CASSLAAGFGQGALNTEAFF. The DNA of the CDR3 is TGTGCCAGCAGCTTGGCTGCGGGGTTCGGACAGGGGGCCCTCAACACTGAAGCTTTCTTT.

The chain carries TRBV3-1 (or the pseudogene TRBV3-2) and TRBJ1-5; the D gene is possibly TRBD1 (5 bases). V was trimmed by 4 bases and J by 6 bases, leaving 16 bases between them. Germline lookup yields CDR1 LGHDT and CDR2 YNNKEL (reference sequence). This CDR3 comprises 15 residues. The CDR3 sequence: CASSPGGAYRQPQHF. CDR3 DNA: TGTGCCAGCAGCCCCGGCGGGGCATATCGTCAGCCCCAGCATTTT.

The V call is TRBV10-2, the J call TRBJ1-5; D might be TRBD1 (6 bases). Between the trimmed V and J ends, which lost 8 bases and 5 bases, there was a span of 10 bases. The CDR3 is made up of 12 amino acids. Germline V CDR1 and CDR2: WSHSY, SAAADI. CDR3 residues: CASWTADQPQHF. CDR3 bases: TGCGCCAGCTGGACAGCCGATCAGCCCCAGCATTTT.

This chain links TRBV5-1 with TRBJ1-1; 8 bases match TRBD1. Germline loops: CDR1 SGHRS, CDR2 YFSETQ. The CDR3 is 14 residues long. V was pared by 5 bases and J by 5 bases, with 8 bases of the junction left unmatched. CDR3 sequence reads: CASSRDRGGTEAFF. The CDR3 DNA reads TGCGCCAGCAGTCGTGACAGGGGAGGGACTGAAGCTTTCTTT.

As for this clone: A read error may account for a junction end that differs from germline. This CDR3 is CATSLGGTGGSYEQYF. Written as DNA, the CDR3 is TGTGCCACCAGCTTGGGGGGGACAGGGGGATCCTACGAGCAGTACTTC. This chain connects TRBV13 to TRBJ2-7; 11 bases are shared with TRBD1. CDR1 is PRHDT, CDR2 FYEKMQ, per germline (reference sequence). The CDR3 runs to 16 residues.

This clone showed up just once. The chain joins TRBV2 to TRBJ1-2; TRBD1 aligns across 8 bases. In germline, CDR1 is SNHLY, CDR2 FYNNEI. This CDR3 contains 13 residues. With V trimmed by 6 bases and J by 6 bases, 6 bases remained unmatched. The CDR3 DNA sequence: TGTGCCAGCAGGGTGCAGGGGGCAGATGGCTACACCTTC. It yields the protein CASRVQGADGYTF.

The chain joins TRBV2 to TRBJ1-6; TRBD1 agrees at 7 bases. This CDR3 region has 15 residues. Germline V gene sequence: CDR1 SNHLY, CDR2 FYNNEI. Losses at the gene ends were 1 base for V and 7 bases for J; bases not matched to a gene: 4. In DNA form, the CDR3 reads TGTGCCAGCAGTGAAGACAGGGGAGGCAATTCACCCCTCCACTTT. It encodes CASSEDRGGNSPLHF.

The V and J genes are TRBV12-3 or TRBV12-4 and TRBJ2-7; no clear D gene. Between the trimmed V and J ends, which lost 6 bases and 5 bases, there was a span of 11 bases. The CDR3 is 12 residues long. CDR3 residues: CASSPQAHEQYF. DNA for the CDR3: TGTGCCAGCAGCCCCCAAGCCCACGAGCAGTACTTC.

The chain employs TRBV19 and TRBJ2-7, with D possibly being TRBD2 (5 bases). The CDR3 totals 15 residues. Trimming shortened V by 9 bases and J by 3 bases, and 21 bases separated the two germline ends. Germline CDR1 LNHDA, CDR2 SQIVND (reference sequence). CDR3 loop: CASGLGVGNLYEQYF. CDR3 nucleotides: TGTGCCAGCGGGCTCGGGGTGGGAAATCTCTACGAGCAGTACTTC.

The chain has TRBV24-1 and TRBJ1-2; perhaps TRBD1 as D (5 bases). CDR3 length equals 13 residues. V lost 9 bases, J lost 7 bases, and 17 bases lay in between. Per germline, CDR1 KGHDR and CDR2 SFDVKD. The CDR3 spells CATSQTRDFGYTF. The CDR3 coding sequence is TGTGCCACCTCGCAGACCCGGGACTTTGGCTACACCTTC.

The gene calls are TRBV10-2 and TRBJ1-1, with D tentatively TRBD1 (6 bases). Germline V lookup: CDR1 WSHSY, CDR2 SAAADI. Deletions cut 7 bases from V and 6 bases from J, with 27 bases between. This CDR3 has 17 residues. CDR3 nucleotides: TGCGCCAGCACTCAAGACGTTGGTCCAGGGGCATCTCCTGAAGCTTTCTTT. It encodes CASTQDVGPGASPEAFF.

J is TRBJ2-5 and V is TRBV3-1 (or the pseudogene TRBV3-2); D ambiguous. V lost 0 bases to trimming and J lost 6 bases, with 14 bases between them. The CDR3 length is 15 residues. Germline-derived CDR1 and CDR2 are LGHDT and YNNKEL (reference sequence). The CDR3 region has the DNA TGTGCCAGCAGCCAAGATAATAGTATAATGAAGACCCAGTACTTC. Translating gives CASSQDNSIMKTQYF.

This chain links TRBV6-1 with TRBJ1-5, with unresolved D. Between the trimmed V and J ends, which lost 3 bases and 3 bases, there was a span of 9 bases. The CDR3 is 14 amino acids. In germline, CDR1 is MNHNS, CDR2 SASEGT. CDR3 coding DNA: TGTGCCAGCAGTGACGGCGGTTCCAATCAGCCCCAGCATTTT. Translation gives CASSDGGSNQPQHF.

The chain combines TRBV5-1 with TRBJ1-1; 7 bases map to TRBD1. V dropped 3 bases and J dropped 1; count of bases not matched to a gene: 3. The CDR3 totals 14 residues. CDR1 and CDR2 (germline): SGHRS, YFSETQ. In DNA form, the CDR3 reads TGCGCCAGCAGCTGGACAGGTGAGAACACTGAAGCTTTCTTT. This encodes CASSWTGENTEAFF.